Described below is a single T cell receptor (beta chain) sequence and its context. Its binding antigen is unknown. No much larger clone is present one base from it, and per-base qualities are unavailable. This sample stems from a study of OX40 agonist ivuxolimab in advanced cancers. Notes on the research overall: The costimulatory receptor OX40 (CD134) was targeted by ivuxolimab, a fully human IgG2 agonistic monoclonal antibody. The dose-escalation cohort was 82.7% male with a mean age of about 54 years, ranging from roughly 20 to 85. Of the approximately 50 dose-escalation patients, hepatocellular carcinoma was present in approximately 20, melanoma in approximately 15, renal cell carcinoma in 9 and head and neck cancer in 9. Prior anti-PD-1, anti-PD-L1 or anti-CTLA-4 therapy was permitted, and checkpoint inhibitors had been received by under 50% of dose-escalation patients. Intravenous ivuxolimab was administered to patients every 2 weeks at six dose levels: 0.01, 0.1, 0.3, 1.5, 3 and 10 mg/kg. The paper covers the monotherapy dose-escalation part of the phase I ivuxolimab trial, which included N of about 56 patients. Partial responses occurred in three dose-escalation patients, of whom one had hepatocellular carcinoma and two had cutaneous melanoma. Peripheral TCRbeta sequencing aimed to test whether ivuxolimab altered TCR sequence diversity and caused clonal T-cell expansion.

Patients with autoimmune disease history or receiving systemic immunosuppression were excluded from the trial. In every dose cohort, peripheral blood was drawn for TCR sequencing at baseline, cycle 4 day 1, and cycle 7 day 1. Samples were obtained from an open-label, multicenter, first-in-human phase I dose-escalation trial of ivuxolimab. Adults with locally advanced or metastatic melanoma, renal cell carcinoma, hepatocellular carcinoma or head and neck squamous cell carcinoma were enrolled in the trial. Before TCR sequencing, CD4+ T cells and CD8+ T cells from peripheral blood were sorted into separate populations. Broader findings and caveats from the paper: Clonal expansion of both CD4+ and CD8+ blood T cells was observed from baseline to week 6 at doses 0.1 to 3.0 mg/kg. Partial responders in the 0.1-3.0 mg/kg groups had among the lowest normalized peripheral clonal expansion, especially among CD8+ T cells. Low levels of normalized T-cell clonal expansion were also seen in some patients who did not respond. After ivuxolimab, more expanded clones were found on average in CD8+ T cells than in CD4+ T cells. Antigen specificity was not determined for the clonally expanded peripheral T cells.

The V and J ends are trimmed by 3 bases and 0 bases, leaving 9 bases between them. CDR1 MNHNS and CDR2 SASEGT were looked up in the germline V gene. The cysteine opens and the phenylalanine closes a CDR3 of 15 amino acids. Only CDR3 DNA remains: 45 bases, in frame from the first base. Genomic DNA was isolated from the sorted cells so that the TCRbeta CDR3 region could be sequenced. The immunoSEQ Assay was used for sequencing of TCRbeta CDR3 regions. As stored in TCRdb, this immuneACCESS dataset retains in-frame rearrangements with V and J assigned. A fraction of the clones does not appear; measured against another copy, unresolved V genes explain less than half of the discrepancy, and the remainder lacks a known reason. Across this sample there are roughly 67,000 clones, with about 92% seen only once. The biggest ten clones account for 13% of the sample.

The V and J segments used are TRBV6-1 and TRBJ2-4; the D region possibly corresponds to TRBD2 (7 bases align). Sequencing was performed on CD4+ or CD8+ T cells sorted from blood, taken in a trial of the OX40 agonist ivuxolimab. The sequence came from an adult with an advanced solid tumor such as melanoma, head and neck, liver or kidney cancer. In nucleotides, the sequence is TGTGCCAGCAGTGAGGGGGGGCTAGCCAAAAACATTCAGTACTTC. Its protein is CASSEGGLAKNIQYF.